The rows below give T cell receptor beta chains drawn from one sample of a study of shared clonotypes between healthy human individuals. The repertoire was sequenced with immunoSEQ multiplex PCR; TCRdb's copy has only in-frame clones and lacks some. The profile shows hundreds of thousands of clones, roughly 98% of them singletons. The sample comprised naive CD8+ T cells sorted from blood. Receptors were obtained from a man aged 30-40 years in good health. CDR3s include the opening cysteine and the closing phenylalanine or tryptophan. The D gene is left open where the match is weak. Only part of the rows carry a size: once, few, many, or a class if the clone is expanded.

size: -
J: TRBJ2-7
V: TRBV27
D: -
length: 11
CDR3: CASSRSSEQYF
DNA: TGTGCCAGCAGTAGAAGTTCCGAGCAGTACTTC

size: -
J: TRBJ2-3
V: TRBV29-1
D: TRBD1
length: 16
CDR3: CSVYEKTGTGTDTQYF
DNA: TGCAGCGTTTACGAGAAGACCGGGACAGGCACAGATACGCAGTATTTT

size: -
J: TRBJ1-4
V: TRBV6-6
D: TRBD1
length: 16
CDR3: CASSYSQEQGNEKLFF
DNA: TGTGCCAGCAGTTACTCGCAGGAACAGGGGAATGAAAAACTGTTTTTT

size: -
J: TRBJ1-5
V: TRBV28
D: -
length: 15
CDR3: CASRMIGGGNQPQHF
DNA: TGTGCCAGCAGGATGATAGGGGGTGGCAATCAGCCCCAGCATTTT

size: once
J: TRBJ2-1
V: TRBV6-6
D: -
length: 13
CDR3: CASSPGLHNEQFF
DNA: TGTGCCAGCAGCCCGGGACTGCATAATGAGCAGTTCTTC

size: -
J: TRBJ1-5
V: TRBV27
D: -
length: 14
CDR3: CASSLYGSNQPQHF
DNA: TGTGCCAGCAGTTTATATGGCAGCAATCAGCCCCAGCATTTT

size: -
J: TRBJ2-7
V: TRBV6-5
D: TRBD2
length: 13
CDR3: CASSYGGGSVQYF
DNA: TGTGCCAGCAGTTACGGGGGGGGGAGTGTGCAGTACTTC

size: once
J: TRBJ2-7
V: TRBV27
D: -
length: 11
CDR3: CASSLGYEQYF
DNA: TGTGCCAGCAGTTTAGGGTACGAGCAGTACTTC

size: -
J: TRBJ1-5
V: TRBV11-2
D: -
length: 13
CDR3: CASSSQSNQPQHF
DNA: TGTGCCAGCAGCTCCCAGAGTAATCAGCCCCAGCATTTT

size: -
J: TRBJ2-6
V: TRBV29-1
D: -
length: 16
CDR3: CSVHYSIQSRANVLTF
DNA: TGCAGCGTTCACTATAGCATACAAAGTCGGGCCAACGTCCTGACTTTC

size: -
J: TRBJ1-5
V: TRBV11-2
D: TRBD1
length: 13
CDR3: CASSRQGSQPQHF
DNA: TGTGCCAGCAGCCGACAGGGAAGTCAGCCCCAGCATTTT

size: -
J: TRBJ2-7
V: TRBV5-4
D: TRBD2
length: 16
CDR3: CASSFTAGGSSYEQYF
DNA: TGTGCCAGCAGCTTTACCGCGGGGGGAAGCTCCTACGAGCAGTACTTC

size: -
J: TRBJ2-7
V: TRBV7-9
D: -
length: 11
CDR3: CASSAAYEQYF
DNA: TGTGCCAGCAGCGCCGCCTACGAGCAGTACTTC

size: -
J: TRBJ1-1
V: TRBV7-8
D: TRBD1
length: 13
CDR3: CASSHNRGFEAFF
DNA: TGTGCCAGCAGCCACAACAGGGGATTTGAAGCTTTCTTT

size: -
J: TRBJ1-2
V: TRBV4-2
D: -
length: 14
CDR3: CASSQPGTNYGYTF
DNA: TGTGCCAGCAGCCAACCAGGGACCAACTATGGCTACACCTTC

size: once
J: TRBJ1-5
V: TRBV6-1
D: -
length: 16
CDR3: CASSEAVGRGNQPQHF
DNA: TGTGCCAGCAGTGAAGCAGTGGGCAGGGGTAATCAGCCCCAGCATTTT

size: -
J: TRBJ2-7
V: TRBV10-3
D: TRBD2
length: 13
CDR3: CATQAGDRYEQYF
DNA: TGTGCCACACAAGCGGGAGATCGGTACGAGCAGTACTTC

size: -
J: TRBJ2-7
V: TRBV20-1
D: -
length: 11
CDR3: CSAPAYYEQYF
DNA: TGCAGTGCTCCCGCATACTACGAGCAGTACTTC

size: -
J: TRBJ1-2
V: TRBV6-1
D: -
length: 16
CDR3: CASSESRGMPSYGYTF
DNA: TGTGCCAGCAGTGAATCCCGAGGGATGCCCAGCTATGGCTACACCTTC

size: -
J: TRBJ2-7
V: TRBV5-1
D: -
length: 12
CDR3: CASSALGWEQYF
DNA: TGCGCCAGCAGCGCATTGGGGTGGGAGCAGTACTTC

size: -
J: TRBJ1-3
V: TRBV5-1
D: -
length: 15
CDR3: CASSPAETSGNTIYF
DNA: TGCGCCAGCAGCCCCGCGGAAACAAGTGGAAACACCATATATTTT

size: -
J: TRBJ2-3
V: TRBV9
D: -
length: 17
CDR3: CASSVAGLASLTDTQYF
DNA: TGTGCCAGCAGCGTAGCGGGACTGGCGAGCCTCACAGATACGCAGTATTTT

size: -
J: TRBJ2-3
V: TRBV27
D: -
length: 16
CDR3: CASSFYRGKGTDTQYF
DNA: TGTGCCAGCAGTTTTTATCGGGGAAAGGGCACAGATACGCAGTATTTT

size: -
J: TRBJ2-7
V: TRBV5-1
D: TRBD1
length: 14
CDR3: CASSLEGALYEQYF
DNA: TGCGCCAGCAGCTTGGAGGGGGCACTCTACGAGCAGTACTTC

size: -
J: TRBJ1-1
V: TRBV7-9
D: -
length: 13
CDR3: CASSTRTLPEAFF
DNA: TGTGCCAGCAGCACACGGACGCTGCCTGAAGCTTTCTTT

size: -
J: TRBJ2-2
V: TRBV9
D: -
length: 14
CDR3: CASSVGGNTGELFF
DNA: TGTGCCAGCAGCGTAGGCGGAAACACCGGGGAGCTGTTTTTT

size: -
J: TRBJ2-1
V: TRBV10-1
D: -
length: 18
CDR3: CASSDPGVPLSSYNEQFF
DNA: TGCGCCAGCAGTGATCCGGGAGTCCCACTGAGCTCCTACAATGAGCAGTTCTTC

size: -
J: TRBJ2-3
V: TRBV11-2
D: TRBD2
length: 19
CDR3: CASSLPFGTSGRRADTQYF
DNA: TGTGCCAGCAGCTTGCCCTTCGGGACTAGCGGGAGAAGGGCAGATACGCAGTATTTT

size: -
J: TRBJ1-1
V: TRBV29-1
D: -
length: 13
CDR3: CSVEAGQNTEAFF
DNA: TGCAGCGTTGAGGCAGGGCAGAACACTGAAGCTTTCTTT

size: once
J: TRBJ2-7
V: TRBV11-2
D: TRBD2
length: 13
CDR3: CASTFSGEAEQYF
DNA: TGTGCCAGCACTTTTAGCGGGGAGGCCGAGCAGTACTTC

size: -
J: TRBJ2-1
V: TRBV7-9
D: -
length: 12
CDR3: CASSLMLQEQFF
DNA: TGTGCCAGCAGCTTAATGCTCCAGGAGCAGTTCTTC

size: -
J: TRBJ2-3
V: TRBV15
D: TRBD1
length: 15
CDR3: CATSVDRGRSDTQYF
DNA: TGTGCCACCAGCGTGGACAGGGGGAGGTCAGATACGCAGTATTTT

size: -
J: TRBJ1-1
V: TRBV14
D: -
length: 14
CDR3: CASSPTGRDTEAFF
DNA: TGTGCCAGCAGCCCTACAGGGCGGGACACTGAAGCTTTCTTT

size: -
J: TRBJ2-6
V: TRBV4-1
D: TRBD1
length: 18
CDR3: CASSQVLQGDIGANVLTF
DNA: TGCGCCAGCAGCCAAGTCCTACAGGGGGATATTGGGGCCAACGTCCTGACTTTC

size: once
J: TRBJ2-1
V: TRBV7-7
D: TRBD2
length: 13
CDR3: CASSLAGGDEQFF
DNA: TGTGCCAGCAGCTTAGCGGGAGGGGATGAGCAGTTCTTC

size: -
J: TRBJ2-7
V: TRBV5-5
D: -
length: 12
CDR3: CASSGVPYEQYF
DNA: TGTGCCAGCTCAGGGGTTCCCTACGAGCAGTACTTC

size: -
J: TRBJ2-4
V: TRBV7-9
D: -
length: 13
CDR3: CASSSRSQNIQYF
DNA: TGTGCCAGCAGCTCCCGATCGCAAAACATTCAGTACTTC

size: once
J: TRBJ1-4
V: TRBV9
D: -
length: 13
CDR3: CASSAGGGEKLFF
DNA: TGTGCCAGCAGCGCGGGCGGGGGTGAAAAACTGTTTTTT

size: -
J: TRBJ2-1
V: TRBV10-3
D: -
length: 13
CDR3: CAISEGAGAEQFF
DNA: TGTGCCATCAGTGAAGGGGCCGGAGCTGAGCAGTTCTTC